The 4 T cell receptor beta chains below come from one sample, sequenced in a study of blood T cell repertoires in COVID-19. Libraries were prepared by immunoSEQ multiplex PCR; TCRdb keeps only in-frame clonotypes and omits some of them. Of about 140,000 clones listed, approximately 85% were seen once; the top ten hold 2.5% to 3%. Sequencing used peripheral blood. These receptors originate from a man aged 45-60 years with acute or convalescent COVID-19.

In DNA, the CDR3 is TGTGCCACCAGCAGGGTTGGGACTAGCGGGAGAGAGACCCAGTACTTC. This gives the protein CATSRVGTSGRETQYF. The V gene is TRBV15, the J gene TRBJ2-5, with 14 bases aligning to TRBD2. V was pared by 3 bases and J by 4 bases, with 4 bases of the junction left unmatched. Per the germline V gene, CDR1 is LNHNV and CDR2 is YYDKDF (reference sequence). The CDR3 has 16 amino acids. Looking up the rest from reference TRBV15 and TRBJ2-5 gives the full variable domain: DAMVIQNPRYQVTQFGKPVTLSCSQTLNHNVMYWYQQKSSQAPKLLFHYYDKDFNNEADTPDNFQSRRPNTSFCFLDIRSPGLGDTAMYLCATSRVGTSGRETQYFGPGTRLLVL.

The V gene is TRBV5-6, the J gene TRBJ2-7; D perhaps matches TRBD1 (5 bases). The CDR3 extends over 16 amino acids. Germline loops: CDR1 SGHDT, CDR2 YYEEEE. The ends were cut back, 1 base at V and 0 bases at J, with 14 bases in the middle. Written as DNA, the CDR3 is TGTGCCAGCAGCTTGAGCCCTAACAGGAACTCCTACGAGCAGTACTTC. This sequence encodes CASSLSPNRNSYEQYF.

The rearrangement uses TRBV7-2 and TRBJ2-7; 10 bases are a match to TRBD1. V dropped 3 bases and J dropped 3; count of bases not matched to a gene: 5. The CDR3 covers 15 residues. Germline CDR1 is SGHTA and CDR2 is FQGNSA. CDR3 in amino acids: CASSFRGQGFYEQYF. CDR3 DNA: TGTGCCAGCAGCTTCCGGGGACAGGGGTTCTACGAGCAGTACTTC.

The gene calls are TRBV18 and TRBJ2-3, with D perhaps matching TRBD1 (6 bases). The CDR3 extends over 14 amino acids. Germline-derived CDR1 and CDR2 are KGHSH and LQKENI. V lost 6 bases and J 3 bases, leaving 13 bases between the germline ends. In DNA form, the CDR3 reads TGTGCCAGCTCGTCCGGGACAATAACAGATACGCAGTATTTT. This sequence encodes CASSSGTITDTQYF.